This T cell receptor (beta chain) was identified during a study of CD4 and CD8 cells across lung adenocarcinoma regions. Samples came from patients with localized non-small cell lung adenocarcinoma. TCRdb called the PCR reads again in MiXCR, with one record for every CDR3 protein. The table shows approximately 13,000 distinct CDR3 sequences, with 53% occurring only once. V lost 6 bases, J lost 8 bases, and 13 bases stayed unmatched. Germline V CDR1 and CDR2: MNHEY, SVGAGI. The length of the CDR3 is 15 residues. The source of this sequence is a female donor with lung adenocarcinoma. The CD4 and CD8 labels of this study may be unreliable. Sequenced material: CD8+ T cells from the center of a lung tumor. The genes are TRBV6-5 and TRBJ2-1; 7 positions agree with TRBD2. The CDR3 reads CASRFSGASGDEQFF. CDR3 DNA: TGTGCCAGCAGATTCTCCGGGGCTAGCGGAGATGAGCAGTTCTTC.